The present entry profiles one T cell receptor (beta chain) with its context. This clone was observed once. It has no known antigen specificity. The sample holds no much larger clone one base away, and base qualities are not on file. The donors were healthy, HIV-negative adults who had no recently reported acute infections or vaccinations. All donors were Caucasian adults living in Nashville, Tennessee, USA. CD4+ T cells were enriched by magnetic negative selection, after which naive cells were positively selected on CD45RA and the negative fraction was taken as the memory subset. Blood was collected by leukapheresis, and PBMCs were isolated by Ficoll-Histopaque density gradient centrifugation and then cryopreserved in liquid nitrogen vapor phase. Analytical flow cytometry was used to check the purity and quantity of every magnetically sorted T cell population. Genomic DNA was isolated from each sorted fraction and quantified by UV absorbance on a Nanodrop 2000c.

TCR CDR3 regions were amplified from genomic DNA by multiplex PCR using the deep immunoSEQ assay. Genomic DNA extracted from each cell subset was distributed evenly over all wells of several immunoSEQ 96-well plates, and each plate served as one replicate. For sorted subsets, around 200 ng genomic DNA, equal to 30,000 or so T cell genomes, was loaded into each replicate PCR. Purified libraries were quantified with a Qubit 3.0 fluorometer, sized on a Bioanalyzer 2100, and re-quantified with the KAPA Library Quantification kit. Each immunoSEQ 96-well plate was sequenced on its own single-read 150-cycle Illumina NextSeq 550 flow cell. The study's own analysis went as follows. Because the immunoSEQ output included only junctional sequences and no quality scores, the filtering could not be the same as the filtering used for full-length reads. To assign V/J genes and CDR3, sequences were annotated against IMGT germline references using PyIR, a Python wrapper for IgBLAST v1.9. Reads with weak V/J assignments (E-value above 1e-6), missing CDR3, stop codons, out-of-frame junctions, or ambiguous translated residues were removed. V3J clonotypes were defined as sequences sharing the same inferred V gene, J gene, and CDR3 amino acid sequence. To compute the percentage overlap between repertoires, the number of shared unique clonotypes was divided by the size of the smaller repertoire. Repertoire richness was assessed with RTK rarefaction, the Chao1 estimator, and Recon v2.1 estimates of unobserved clonotypes. For all TCRbeta clonotypes obtained by the gDNA method from four donors, generation probabilities were computed with OLGA. This immuneACCESS table, as held by TCRdb, lists in-frame sequences with V and J called but not all clones. Of the missing ones, under half trace to an unresolved V gene in checked studies; the others have no known cause. The D gene and trimming were derived from the DNA, and the V and J assignments and clone size from that table. This sample holds 1,100,000 or so clones; approximately 80% were observed only once. More than 0.5% of the sample is in the top ten clones.

The data were obtained in a study of shared clonotypes between healthy human individuals (dated by TCRdb to the early 2020s). Background on the whole study: The cohort comprised a couple of women and three men aged 18 to 49 years. Libraries were prepared and TCR repertoires were sequenced by different laboratories using diverse techniques, in order to increase sequencing depth and limit assay-specific biases. Each donor's leukapheresis produced roughly between roughly 0.85 and 9.5 billion PBMCs. For each donor, CD4 naive and CD4 memory were each run on three plates, CD8 naive on two plates, and CD8 memory on one plate. To estimate repertoire size and how much clonotypes are shared between individuals, the study performed deep sequencing of blood TCR repertoires from five healthy adults.

The germline V gene supplies CDR1 SGHRS and CDR2 YFSETQ. V is reduced by 0 bases and J by 6 bases, leaving a spacing of 12 bases between them. The CDR3 starts with the cysteine, ends with the phenylalanine, and has 14 residues. The read is trimmed to its CDR3 DNA, 42 bases read in frame from base 1. Beyond this particular receptor, the publication reports: Pairwise subsampling indicated that sequencing depth was expected to affect the degree of clonotype sharing among donors. Clonotypes shared by all four sorted-subset donors showed higher generation probabilities than non-shared clonotypes. The genetic and exposure-history diversity represented was limited by the small number of donors. Sampling was limited to blood, and TCR repertoires in tissue likely differ from TCR repertoires in blood. Roughly 5.2% of naive CD4, around 4% of naive CD8, about 2.5% of memory CD4, and 0.35% to 0.5% of memory CD8 clonotypes were shared across several donors. Even with the large sequencing depth, rarefaction of the sorted-subset datasets indicated that sequencing was incomplete. Estimated clonotype richness was generally larger for naive than for memory subsets.

The chain is encoded by TRBV5-1 joined to TRBJ2-5, with the identity of the D gene unclear. Sample: memory CD4+ T cells from PBMCs. This specimen's cell subset or site label, interpreted: CD45RA-negative fraction. This receptor was obtained from a man between 18 and 29 years old in good health. Some clones in this sample may be carry-over from other donors' samples. CDR3 protein: CASSLDPSIQTQYF. The DNA reads TGCGCCAGCAGCTTGGACCCATCAATACAGACCCAGTACTTC.